Listed below are T cell receptor beta chains from one sample, sequenced in a study of CD8 T cells in ankylosing spondylitis. TCRdb used MiXCR to reprocess the 5' RACE reads, holding one entry per CDR3 protein. Among about 330,000 distinct CDR3 sequences listed, approximately 8.2% were seen once. Sample: blood, either unsorted or a sorted T cell fraction (not recorded which). Receptors were obtained from a male donor with ankylosing spondylitis. Both conserved end residues are part of each CDR3. The order of the fields is D gene, V gene, J gene, clone size, CDR3 protein, CDR3 DNA. A D gene is named only where the DNA matches it firmly. The size field is filled for only some rows; it gives once, few, many or a size class.

d_call: TRBD2
v_call: TRBV2
j_call: TRBJ2-1
clone_size: few
cdr3_aa: CAGSSGGIYNEQFF
cdr3_nt: TGTGCCGGATCTAGCGGAGGGATTTACAATGAGCAGTTCTTC

d_call: -
v_call: TRBV6-5
j_call: TRBJ2-7
clone_size: few
cdr3_aa: CASSFYRDYEQYF
cdr3_nt: TGTGCCAGCAGTTTCTACCGGGACTACGAGCAGTACTTC

d_call: -
v_call: TRBV6-1
j_call: TRBJ1-5
clone_size: few
cdr3_aa: CACRDVIHQPQHF
cdr3_nt: TGTGCCTGCCGGGACGTCATACATCAGCCCCAGCATTTT

d_call: TRBD2
v_call: TRBV28
j_call: TRBJ2-3
clone_size: few
cdr3_aa: CASSPQFGLADTQYF
cdr3_nt: TGTGCCAGCAGCCCTCAATTCGGACTAGCAGATACGCAGTATTTT

d_call: TRBD1
v_call: TRBV12-3/TRBV12-4
j_call: TRBJ2-1
clone_size: few
cdr3_aa: CASSSDRGIHNEQFF
cdr3_nt: TGTGCCAGCAGTTCGGACAGGGGGATTCACAATGAGCAGTTCTTC

d_call: -
v_call: TRBV4-2
j_call: TRBJ1-1
clone_size: few
cdr3_aa: CASSQVTDTEAFF
cdr3_nt: TGTGCCAGCAGCCAAGTGACAGACACTGAAGCTTTCTTT

d_call: -
v_call: TRBV20-1
j_call: TRBJ2-1
clone_size: -
cdr3_aa: CSAPEGRRGLYNEQFF
cdr3_nt: TGCAGTGCCCCCGAGGGGCGTAGGGGCTTATACAATGAGCAGTTCTTC

d_call: TRBD1
v_call: TRBV19
j_call: TRBJ2-3
clone_size: -
cdr3_aa: CASRERTGGADTQYF
cdr3_nt: TGTGCCAGTAGAGAGCGGACAGGGGGGGCAGATACGCAGTATTTT

d_call: -
v_call: TRBV29-1
j_call: TRBJ1-1
clone_size: few
cdr3_aa: CSVEDRPNTEAFF
cdr3_nt: TGCAGCGTTGAGGACAGACCGAACACTGAAGCTTTCTTT

d_call: TRBD2
v_call: TRBV18
j_call: TRBJ2-2
clone_size: few
cdr3_aa: CASSPPRGGNTGELFF
cdr3_nt: TGTGCCAGCTCACCCCCACGCGGGGGAAACACCGGGGAGCTGTTTTTT

d_call: TRBD2
v_call: TRBV20-1
j_call: TRBJ2-1
clone_size: few
cdr3_aa: CSAMGVGLAGGPGEQFF
cdr3_nt: TGCAGTGCCATGGGTGTGGGACTAGCGGGAGGGCCTGGTGAGCAGTTCTTC

d_call: TRBD1
v_call: TRBV18
j_call: TRBJ2-7
clone_size: many
cdr3_aa: CASSPGQGVYEQYF
cdr3_nt: TGTGCCAGCTCACCAGGGCAGGGGGTTTACGAGCAGTACTTC

d_call: -
v_call: TRBV21-1
j_call: TRBJ1-1
clone_size: few
cdr3_aa: CASSKHSRAFF
cdr3_nt: TGTGCCAGCAGCAAGCATTCAAGGGCTTTCTTT

d_call: -
v_call: TRBV12-3/TRBV12-4
j_call: TRBJ2-7
clone_size: -
cdr3_aa: CASSPRRVSYEQYF
cdr3_nt: TGTGCCAGCAGCCCCCGTAGAGTCTCCTACGAGCAGTACTTC

d_call: -
v_call: TRBV7-2
j_call: TRBJ2-7
clone_size: -
cdr3_aa: CASSVGDTASYEQYF
cdr3_nt: TGTGCCAGCTCTGTGGGGGACACCGCCTCCTACGAGCAGTACTTC

d_call: TRBD1
v_call: TRBV12-3/TRBV12-4
j_call: TRBJ2-1
clone_size: many
cdr3_aa: CASRRRTGEYNEQFF
cdr3_nt: TGTGCCAGCAGAAGACGGACAGGAGAGTACAATGAGCAGTTCTTC

d_call: -
v_call: TRBV27
j_call: TRBJ1-1
clone_size: -
cdr3_aa: CASSSLEIGAEAFF
cdr3_nt: TGTGCCAGCAGTTCACTTGAGATAGGGGCTGAAGCTTTCTTT

d_call: TRBD2
v_call: TRBV12-3/TRBV12-4
j_call: TRBJ2-1
clone_size: many
cdr3_aa: CASSWGGSDEQFF
cdr3_nt: TGTGCCAGCAGTTGGGGGGGGTCGGATGAGCAGTTCTTC

d_call: TRBD1
v_call: TRBV5-1
j_call: TRBJ2-1
clone_size: many
cdr3_aa: CASSPRTGGYSYNEQFF
cdr3_nt: TGCGCCAGCAGCCCCCGGACAGGGGGTTACTCCTACAATGAGCAGTTCTTC

d_call: TRBD1
v_call: TRBV4-1
j_call: TRBJ2-1
clone_size: few
cdr3_aa: CASSLGGTGGGDEQFF
cdr3_nt: TGCGCCAGCAGCCTAGGAGGGACAGGAGGAGGCGATGAGCAGTTCTTC

d_call: -
v_call: TRBV19
j_call: TRBJ2-7
clone_size: few
cdr3_aa: CASSKTASYEQYF
cdr3_nt: TGTGCCAGTAGCAAGACGGCCTCCTACGAGCAGTACTTC

d_call: -
v_call: TRBV12-3/TRBV12-4
j_call: TRBJ2-7
clone_size: -
cdr3_aa: CASRFAYEQYF
cdr3_nt: TGTGCCAGTAGGTTCGCCTACGAGCAGTACTTC

d_call: TRBD2
v_call: TRBV20-1
j_call: TRBJ2-1
clone_size: -
cdr3_aa: CSAVGLAGGPVYNEQFF
cdr3_nt: TGCAGTGCCGTCGGACTAGCGGGAGGGCCGGTCTACAATGAGCAGTTCTTC

d_call: -
v_call: TRBV7-2
j_call: TRBJ2-7
clone_size: -
cdr3_aa: CASSHIKSGTGAYEQYF
cdr3_nt: TGTGCCAGCAGCCATATAAAATCCGGGACGGGAGCCTACGAGCAGTACTTC

d_call: -
v_call: TRBV7-3
j_call: TRBJ2-1
clone_size: few
cdr3_aa: CASSLTPEQFF
cdr3_nt: TGTGCCAGCAGCTTAACGCCTGAGCAGTTCTTC

d_call: TRBD1
v_call: TRBV7-8
j_call: TRBJ1-4
clone_size: -
cdr3_aa: CASSFELRQGNGSGKLFF
cdr3_nt: TGTGCCAGCAGTTTCGAATTAAGACAGGGGAACGGTAGTGGAAAACTGTTTTTT

d_call: TRBD2
v_call: TRBV12-3/TRBV12-4
j_call: TRBJ2-7
clone_size: -
cdr3_aa: CASRPFAGAIGQYF
cdr3_nt: TGTGCCAGCAGACCCTTCGCGGGAGCTATCGGGCAGTACTTC

d_call: TRBD2
v_call: TRBV3-1
j_call: TRBJ2-3
clone_size: many
cdr3_aa: CASSQPLAGEYPDTQYF
cdr3_nt: TGTGCCAGCAGCCAGCCTCTAGCGGGAGAGTACCCAGATACGCAGTATTTT

d_call: -
v_call: TRBV4-3
j_call: TRBJ2-7
clone_size: few
cdr3_aa: CASSQDSGRSEQYF
cdr3_nt: TGCGCCAGCAGCCAAGATAGTGGCAGATCCGAGCAGTACTTC

d_call: -
v_call: TRBV7-3
j_call: TRBJ2-2
clone_size: -
cdr3_aa: CASSFSGPSTGELFF
cdr3_nt: TGTGCCAGCAGCTTTAGCGGACCCAGCACTGGGGAGCTGTTTTTT

d_call: -
v_call: TRBV25-1
j_call: TRBJ2-1
clone_size: few
cdr3_aa: CASSSGRQFF
cdr3_nt: TGTGCCAGCAGTAGTGGACGGCAGTTCTTC

d_call: -
v_call: TRBV3-1
j_call: TRBJ1-3
clone_size: few
cdr3_aa: CASSQQGMGNTIYF
cdr3_nt: TGTGCCAGCAGCCAACAGGGGATGGGAAACACCATATATTTT

d_call: -
v_call: TRBV5-1
j_call: TRBJ2-2
clone_size: -
cdr3_aa: CASSLEGGRRGTGELFF
cdr3_nt: TGCGCCAGCAGCTTAGAGGGAGGCCGGAGAGGCACCGGGGAGCTGTTTTTT

d_call: -
v_call: TRBV12-3/TRBV12-4
j_call: TRBJ1-4
clone_size: few
cdr3_aa: CASRLDSLEKLFF
cdr3_nt: TGTGCCAGCAGATTGGACAGCTTGGAAAAACTGTTTTTT

d_call: -
v_call: TRBV6-5
j_call: TRBJ1-3
clone_size: -
cdr3_aa: CASRRPGNTIYF
cdr3_nt: TGTGCCAGCAGGAGACCTGGAAACACCATATATTTT

d_call: TRBD1
v_call: TRBV11-2
j_call: TRBJ2-5
clone_size: many
cdr3_aa: CASSWGDRGYQETQYF
cdr3_nt: TGTGCCAGCAGCTGGGGGGACAGGGGGTACCAAGAGACCCAGTACTTC

d_call: TRBD1
v_call: TRBV2
j_call: TRBJ2-1
clone_size: few
cdr3_aa: CASSADRASYNEQFF
cdr3_nt: TGTGCCAGCAGTGCGGACAGGGCCTCCTACAATGAGCAGTTCTTC

d_call: -
v_call: TRBV10-3
j_call: TRBJ2-3
clone_size: many
cdr3_aa: CAISRRVGQDTQYF
cdr3_nt: TGTGCCATCAGCCGCAGGGTTGGTCAAGATACGCAGTATTTT

d_call: -
v_call: TRBV9
j_call: TRBJ2-1
clone_size: many
cdr3_aa: CASSGSLQNNEQFF
cdr3_nt: TGTGCCAGCAGCGGTTCCCTGCAGAACAATGAGCAGTTCTTC

d_call: TRBD2
v_call: TRBV5-1
j_call: TRBJ2-5
clone_size: few
cdr3_aa: CASSPRTSSETQYF
cdr3_nt: TGCGCCAGCAGCCCCCGGACTAGTTCTGAGACCCAGTACTTC

d_call: TRBD2
v_call: TRBV20-1
j_call: TRBJ2-3
clone_size: few
cdr3_aa: CSALRITSAGNTDTQYF
cdr3_nt: TGCAGTGCTCTCCGAATCACTAGCGCCGGCAACACAGATACGCAGTATTTT

d_call: TRBD1
v_call: TRBV2
j_call: TRBJ2-7
clone_size: few
cdr3_aa: CASRGGQGTTYEQYF
cdr3_nt: TGTGCCAGCAGGGGAGGACAGGGGACCACCTACGAGCAGTACTTC

d_call: TRBD1
v_call: TRBV11-1
j_call: TRBJ2-7
clone_size: many
cdr3_aa: CASSLSFRDRGFYEQYF
cdr3_nt: TGTGCCAGCAGCTTATCATTTCGGGACAGGGGCTTCTACGAGCAGTACTTC

d_call: -
v_call: TRBV19
j_call: TRBJ2-2
clone_size: -
cdr3_aa: CASSAYSGNTGELFF
cdr3_nt: TGTGCCAGTAGTGCCTATTCAGGGAACACCGGGGAGCTGTTTTTT

d_call: -
v_call: TRBV2
j_call: TRBJ2-3
clone_size: once
cdr3_aa: CATYRLDTQYF
cdr3_nt: TGTGCCACCTACAGGTTAGATACGCAGTATTTT

d_call: TRBD1
v_call: TRBV29-1
j_call: TRBJ2-3
clone_size: -
cdr3_aa: CSGQGAVTDTQYF
cdr3_nt: TGCAGCGGCCAGGGGGCCGTAACAGATACGCAGTATTTT

d_call: -
v_call: TRBV6-1
j_call: TRBJ2-7
clone_size: few
cdr3_aa: CASNRGLRVAEQYF
cdr3_nt: TGTGCCAGCAACCGGGGACTCCGGGTCGCCGAGCAGTACTTC

d_call: -
v_call: TRBV5-1
j_call: TRBJ2-1
clone_size: many
cdr3_aa: CASSFTGNNEQFF
cdr3_nt: TGCGCCAGCAGCTTTACAGGGAACAATGAGCAGTTCTTC

d_call: -
v_call: TRBV27
j_call: TRBJ2-5
clone_size: many
cdr3_aa: CASTELGGRETQYF
cdr3_nt: TGTGCCAGCACAGAACTCGGGGGGCGAGAGACCCAGTACTTC

d_call: -
v_call: TRBV27
j_call: TRBJ2-7
clone_size: few
cdr3_aa: CASSLTPGFYEQYF
cdr3_nt: TGTGCCAGCAGTTTAACACCAGGATTCTACGAGCAGTACTTC